The present T cell receptor (beta chain) was sequenced within a study of shared clonotypes between healthy human individuals. This clone appeared once. Antigen unknown. Naivety among CD8 cells was defined by CD45RO negativity and positive CCR7 selection, thereby excluding terminally differentiated effector memory CD45RA+ cells. Every contributor of samples was a Caucasian grown-up residing in Nashville, Tennessee. General study findings and limits: Clonotypes which were not shared had lower generation probabilities than clonotypes that all four donors shared.

Produced via immunoSEQ multiplex PCR; TCRdb's table is partial and in-frame only. This sample has more than 2 million clones, with 85% to 95% found just once. Germline V gene data show CDR1 as MNHEY and CDR2 as SMNVEV (reference sequence). This CDR3 is built from 15 residues. The ends were cut back, 5 bases at V and 4 bases at J, with 16 bases in the middle. This clonotype originated in a man aged 18 to 35 in good health. Some clones in this sample may be carry-over from other donors' samples. This sequence joins TRBV27 and TRBJ2-3; D tentatively fits TRBD1 or TRBD2 (5 bases each). Sequenced: naive CD8+ T cells from PBMCs. In DNA, the CDR3 is TGTGCCAGCAGTCTCCTGGGGACCGGGGCAGATACGCAGTATTTT. It yields the protein CASSLLGTGADTQYF.